This T cell receptor beta chain was found in a study of T cell responses to AZD1222 COVID-19 vaccine. With regard to this clone: Its antigen remains unknown.

Assay: immunoSEQ multiplex PCR; the TCRdb copy retains only in-frame clones and omits some. The repertoire holds 60,000 to 75,000 clones, with over 85% as singletons. General study points: Only six AZD1222 recipients tested seropositive at baseline. Most donors were white British, females outnumbered males, and clonal diversity was possibly underestimated.

This TCR was sampled from an adult in good health. The sample in question was peripheral blood, obtained on day 0 of AZD1222 vaccination.

The CDR3 region has the DNA TGTGCCAGCAGCCCGAGAGGTTTGTCGGGGGCCGGGGAGCTGTTTTTT. This encodes CASSPRGLSGAGELFF. The chain couples TRBV7-9 to TRBJ2-2, with a weak D call TRBD2 (6 bases). V was pared by 5 bases and J by 6 bases, with 19 bases between. Germline-derived CDR1 and CDR2 are SEHNR and FQNEAQ (reference sequence). The CDR3 spans 16 residues.